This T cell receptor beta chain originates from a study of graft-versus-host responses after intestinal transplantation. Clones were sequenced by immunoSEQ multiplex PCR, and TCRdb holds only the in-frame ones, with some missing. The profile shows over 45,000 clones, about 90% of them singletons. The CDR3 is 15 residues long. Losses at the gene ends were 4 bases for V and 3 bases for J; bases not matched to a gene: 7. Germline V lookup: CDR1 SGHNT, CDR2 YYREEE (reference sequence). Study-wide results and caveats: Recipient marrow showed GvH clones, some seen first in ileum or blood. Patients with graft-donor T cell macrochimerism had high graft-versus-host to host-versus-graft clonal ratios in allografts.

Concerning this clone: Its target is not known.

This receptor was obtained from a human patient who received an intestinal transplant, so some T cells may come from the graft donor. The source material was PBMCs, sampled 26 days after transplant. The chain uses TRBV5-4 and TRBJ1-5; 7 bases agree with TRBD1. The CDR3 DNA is TGTGCCAGCAGCGCCGGGACAGACCTCAATCAGCCCCAGCATTTT. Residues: CASSAGTDLNQPQHF. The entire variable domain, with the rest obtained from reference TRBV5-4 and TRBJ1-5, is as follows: ETGVTQSPTHLIKTRGQQVTLRCSSQSGHNTVSWYQQALGQGPQFIFQYYREEENGRGNFPPRFSGLQFPNYSSELNVNALELDDSALYLCASSAGTDLNQPQHFGDGTRLSIL.